Listed here are 23 T cell receptor beta chains from one sample, sequenced in a study of OX40 agonist ivuxolimab in advanced cancers. Assay: immunoSEQ multiplex PCR; the TCRdb copy retains only in-frame clones and omits some. The sample gives approximately 130,000 clones, about nine tenths of which show up once; about 1.1% is in the top ten. The sample consisted of CD4+ or CD8+ T cells sorted from blood, taken in a trial of the OX40 agonist ivuxolimab. Source of these receptors: an adult with an advanced solid tumor such as melanoma, head and neck, liver or kidney cancer.

V and J are TRBV28 and TRBJ1-5; D is perhaps TRBD1 (5 bases). The CDR3 extends over 21 amino acids. Germline CDR1 MDHEN, CDR2 SYDVKM. Trimming cost V 6 bases and J 0 bases, with 30 bases left between them. CDR3 nucleotides: TGTGCCAGCAGCTCCGGGCAGGGAACGGATAAAACCGCCTATAGCAATCAGCCCCAGCATTTT. This gives the protein CASSSGQGTDKTAYSNQPQHF.

The chain combines TRBV4-2 with TRBJ2-2; 10 bases match TRBD2. The CDR3 runs to 17 residues. The J segment lost 4 bases and the V segment lost 0 bases, leaving 5 bases of the junction unmatched. In germline, CDR1 is LGHNA, CDR2 YNFKEQ. This CDR3 reads CASSQDGLAGVTGELFF. For the CDR3, the DNA is TGTGCCAGCAGCCAAGACGGTCTAGCGGGGGTCACCGGGGAGCTGTTTTTT.

This chain connects TRBV23-1 to TRBJ2-7; 10 nucleotides line up with TRBD2. TRBV23-1 is an open reading frame whose function is uncertain. CDR3 length: 14 amino acids. Trimming removed 6 bases from V and 3 bases from J; junction bases left unmatched: 5. Here the CDR3 DNA reads TGCGCCAGCAGGTCTAGCGGGAGCTTCTACGAGCAGTACTTC. Translation: CASRSSGSFYEQYF.

The rearrangement uses TRBV20-1 and TRBJ1-2; possible D gene TRBD1, 5 bases. The ends were cut back, 5 bases at V and 5 bases at J, with 9 bases in the middle. The germline V gene encodes CDR1 DFQATT and CDR2 SNEGSKA (reference sequence). The CDR3 runs 11 residues. CDR3 in DNA: TGCAGTGCTTACGGGGGATATGGCTACACCTTC. Translation gives CSAYGGYGYTF.

The chain has TRBV25-1 and TRBJ2-3; D uncertain. The germline V and J ends were trimmed by 6 bases and 2 bases, with 3 bases remaining between them. The CDR3 loop spans 11 amino acids. From germline, CDR1 is MGHDK and CDR2 SYGVNS. The DNA of the CDR3 is TGTGCCAGCAGACACACAGATACGCAGTATTTT. It is translated as CASRHTDTQYF.

To note about this clone: At one boundary the junction diverges from the germline segment, which might be a read error. This chain connects TRBV18 to TRBJ2-7; D gene ambiguous. The CDR3 consists of 15 residues. Germline-derived CDR1 and CDR2 are KGHSH and LQKENI. The CDR3 is CASSPSEPLTYEQCF. CDR3 coding DNA: TGTGCCAGCTCACCTTCAGAACCCCTTACCTACGAGCAGTGCTTC.

The rearrangement links TRBV7-9 to TRBJ2-7; 8 nucleotides match TRBD1. The germline V gene has CDR1 SEHNR and CDR2 FQNEAQ (reference sequence). V shed 4 bases, J shed 2 bases, and the junction held 13 bases outside the gene matches. There are 17 residues in the CDR3. The CDR3 here is CASSSPHLTGDPYEQYF. CDR3 nucleotides: TGTGCCAGCAGCTCCCCCCACTTGACAGGGGACCCCTACGAGCAGTACTTC.

The V call is TRBV7-2, the J call TRBJ1-2; maybe TRBD1 (5 bases). The CDR3 consists of 15 residues. The germline V gene has CDR1 SGHTA and CDR2 FQGNSA. The ends were cut back, 2 bases at V and 4 bases at J, with 14 bases in the middle. CDR3 sequence: CASSLRSVQAYGYTF. The CDR3 DNA sequence: TGTGCCAGCAGCTTACGCTCGGTACAGGCCTATGGCTACACCTTC.

The gene calls are TRBV29-1 and TRBJ1-1, with 9 bases aligning to TRBD1. The ends lost 7 bases at V and 5 bases at J; junction bases unmatched: 5. The CDR3 covers 12 residues. Per the germline V gene, CDR1 is SQVTM and CDR2 is ANQGSEA. The CDR3 DNA reads as TGCAGCGCCGACAGGGGGAATACTGAAGCTTTCTTT. Amino acids: CSADRGNTEAFF.

V usage is TRBV7-2 and J usage is TRBJ2-7, with D possibly TRBD2 on 6 matching bases. The germline CDR1 and CDR2 sequences are SGHTA and FQGNSA. This CDR3 spans 14 amino acids. The V and J ends lost 5 bases and 3 bases respectively, with 14 bases between them. The DNA of the CDR3 is TGTGCCAGCAGCAAAGCCCGGGGGAGCTACGAGCAGTACTTC. It specifies CASSKARGSYEQYF.

This rearrangement joins TRBV5-8 to TRBJ1-4; D not certain. Between the trimmed V and J ends, which lost 4 bases and 4 bases, there was a span of 14 bases. Germline V gene data show CDR1 as SGHTS and CDR2 as YDEGEE. This CDR3 is built from 15 residues. The CDR3 protein is CASSDGRVDNEKLFF. The CDR3 bases are TGTGCCAGCAGCGACGGCCGGGTGGATAATGAAAAACTGTTTTTT.

The gene calls are TRBV5-5 and TRBJ2-7; TRBD2 agrees at 14 bases. V lost 2 bases, J lost 2 bases, and 12 bases stayed unmatched. The CDR3 sequence is 19 residues long. The germline gives CDR1 SGHKS, CDR2 YYEKEE (reference sequence). The DNA of the CDR3 is TGTGCCAGCAGCTTCAATCCTCCGGGACTAGCGGGAGAGGCCTACGAGCAGTACTTC. Its translation is CASSFNPPGLAGEAYEQYF. Variable domain in full (rest from reference TRBV5-5 and TRBJ2-7): DAGVTQSPTHLIKTRGQQVTLRCSPISGHKSVSWYQQVLGQGPQFIFQYYEKEERGRGNFPDRFSARQFPNYSSELNVNALLLGDSALYLCASSFNPPGLAGEAYEQYFGPGTRLTVT.

The chain combines TRBV28 with TRBJ2-1; D is perhaps TRBD2 (6 bases). The CDR3 spans 17 residues. V gave up 1 base and J gave up 1 base, with 14 bases separating them. Germline CDR1 reads MDHEN; CDR2 reads SYDVKM. CDR3 amino acids: CASSLLAAGFSYNEQFF. CDR3 bases: TGTGCCAGCAGTTTATTAGCGGCAGGCTTTTCCTACAATGAGCAGTTCTTC.

The chain recombines TRBV6-1 with TRBJ1-2, with D possibly matching TRBD1 (6 bases). The V end was cut by 2 bases, the J end by 3 bases, with 13 bases between. CDR3 size: 15 residues. Germline CDR1 is MNHNS and CDR2 is SASEGT. CDR3 nucleotides: TGTGCCAGCAGTGAACCAGGGGCCGTTCACTATGGCTACACCTTC. The encoded protein is CASSEPGAVHYGYTF.

The chain joins TRBV5-1 to TRBJ2-5; no firm D call. The J call may be mistaken, given a closer DNA end match to TRBJ2-7. Germline loops: CDR1 SGHRS, CDR2 YFSETQ. The CDR3 is 11 amino acids. The CDR3 spells CASSNDYEQYF. Here the CDR3 DNA reads TGCGCCAGCAGCAATGACTACGAGCAGTACTTC.

CDR3 loop: CASSPGTGIYTIYF. CDR3 in DNA: TGTGCCAGCAGTCCAGGGACAGGGATCTACACCATATATTTT. The chain recombines TRBV28 with TRBJ1-3, with 9 bases identical to TRBD1. Germline-derived CDR1 and CDR2 are MDHEN and SYDVKM. The CDR3 runs to 14 residues. V gave up 5 bases and J gave up 8 bases; unmatched junction bases: 7.

The chain joins TRBV19 to TRBJ1-5, with unresolved D. There are 14 residues in the CDR3. Germline loops: CDR1 LNHDA, CDR2 SQIVND (reference sequence). Trimming pared 4 bases from V and 2 bases from J, leaving 9 bases between. CDR3 region: CASSKGAGNQPQHF. The CDR3, as DNA: TGTGCCAGTAGTAAGGGCGCGGGCAATCAGCCCCAGCATTTT.

As to this clone: A much larger clonotype is one base distant, so this may be a read error. This rearrangement joins TRBV6-5 to TRBJ2-2; weak D call: TRBD1 (5 bases). This CDR3 is built from 14 residues. CDR1 and CDR2 from the germline V gene are MNHEY and SVGAGI. The CDR3, as DNA: TGTACCAGCAGTGGGGCTAGTGGCACCGGGGAGCTGTTTTTT. Translation gives CTSSGASGTGELFF.

J is TRBJ2-1 and V is TRBV9, with 8 bases fitting TRBD2. The CDR3 has 15 amino acids. V trimming: 2 bases; J trimming: 4 bases; junction bases outside the gene matches: 5. Germline-derived CDR1 and CDR2 are SGDLS and YYNGEE. The CDR3 DNA is TGTGCCAGCAGCGTGAGTAGCGGGGCTTACAATGAGCAGTTCTTC. Translated: CASSVSSGAYNEQFF.

V is TRBV18 and J is TRBJ1-5; D gene unclear. Germline CDR1 KGHSH, CDR2 LQKENI. The V and J ends lost 3 bases and 10 bases respectively, with 13 bases between them. CDR3 length: 13 residues. The CDR3 DNA reads TGTGCCAGCTCACCCCCGGAAGGCCTCCCCCAGCATTTT. Translated: CASSPPEGLPQHF.

V and J are TRBV28 and TRBJ2-1, with 9 bases matching TRBD1. The ends lost 4 bases at V and 5 bases at J; junction bases unmatched: 9. Germline V gene lookup returns CDR1 MDHEN and CDR2 SYDVKM. This CDR3 contains 16 residues. CDR3 in amino acids: CASSYLGTGSNNEQFF. CDR3 bases: TGTGCCAGCAGTTACCTGGGGACAGGGTCTAACAATGAGCAGTTCTTC.

The rearrangement links TRBV28 to TRBJ1-5, with D possibly matching TRBD1 (5 bases). The germline V gene encodes CDR1 MDHEN and CDR2 SYDVKM. This CDR3 is built from 14 residues. V gave up 10 bases and J gave up 6 bases, with 19 bases separating them. The CDR3 sequence: CAITMGGFGQPQHF. The CDR3 nucleotides are TGTGCCATCACCATGGGGGGGTTCGGTCAGCCCCAGCATTTT.

This rearrangement joins TRBV25-1 to TRBJ2-2; D not certain. The germline CDR1 and CDR2 sequences are MGHDK and SYGVNS. V was clipped by 1 base and J by 6 bases, with 6 bases between them. CDR3 size: 13 residues. The CDR3 spells CASSELASGELFF. Written as DNA, the CDR3 is TGTGCCAGCAGTGAATTAGCTTCCGGGGAGCTGTTTTTT.